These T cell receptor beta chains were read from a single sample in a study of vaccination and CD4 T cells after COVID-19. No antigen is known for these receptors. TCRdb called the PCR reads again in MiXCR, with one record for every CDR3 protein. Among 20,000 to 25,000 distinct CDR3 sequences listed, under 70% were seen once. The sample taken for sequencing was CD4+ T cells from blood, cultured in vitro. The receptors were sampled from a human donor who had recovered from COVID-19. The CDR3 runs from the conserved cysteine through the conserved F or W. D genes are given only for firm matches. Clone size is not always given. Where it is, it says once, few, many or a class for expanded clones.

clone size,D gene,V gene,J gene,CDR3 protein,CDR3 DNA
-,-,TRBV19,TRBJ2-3,CASSIYRGTDTQYF,TGTGCCAGTAGTATTTATCGAGGCACAGATACGCAGTATTTT
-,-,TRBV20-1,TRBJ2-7,CSARRGNSYEQYF,TGCAGTGCTAGGCGGGGAAACTCCTACGAGCAGTACTTC
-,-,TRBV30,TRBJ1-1,CAWSSDRGTEAFF,TGTGCCTGGAGTTCGGACCGTGGGACTGAAGCTTTCTTT
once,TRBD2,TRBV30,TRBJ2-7,CAWASGSYEQYF,TGTGCCTGGGCTAGCGGTTCCTACGAGCAGTACTTC
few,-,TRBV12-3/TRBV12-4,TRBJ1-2,CASSLLRQHGYTF,TGTGCCAGCAGTTTATTGCGGCAGCACGGCTACACCTTC
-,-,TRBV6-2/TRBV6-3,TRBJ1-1,CASGRVRMNTEAFF,TGTGCCAGCGGTCGGGTCCGGATGAACACTGAAGCTTTCTTT
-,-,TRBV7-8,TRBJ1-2,CASSLAGGRGYTF,TGTGCCAGCAGCTTAGCAGGGGGGCGCGGCTACACCTTC
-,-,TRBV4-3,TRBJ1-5,CASSQDLGGRQPQHF,TGCGCCAGCAGCCAAGATCTCGGGGGCCGGCAGCCCCAGCATTTT
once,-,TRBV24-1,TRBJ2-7,CATSGSSSSYEQYF,TGTGCCACCTCGGGGAGCTCCAGCTCCTACGAGCAGTACTTC
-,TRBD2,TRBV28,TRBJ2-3,CASSQFGGTTGDTQYF,TGTGCCAGCAGCCAGTTCGGCGGGACTACGGGAGATACGCAGTATTTT
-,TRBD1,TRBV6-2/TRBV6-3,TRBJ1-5,CASNEGGKPQHF,TGTGCCAGCAATGAAGGGGGCAAGCCCCAGCATTTT
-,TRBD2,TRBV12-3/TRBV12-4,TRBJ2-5,CASSPGGSGIQETQYF,TGTGCCAGCAGTCCCGGGGGTAGCGGGATACAAGAGACCCAGTACTTC
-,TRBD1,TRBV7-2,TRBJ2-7,CASSLMRQGGYEQYF,TGTGCCAGCAGCTTAATGAGACAGGGGGGTTACGAGCAGTACTTC
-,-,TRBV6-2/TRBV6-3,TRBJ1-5,CASSYQGNWQHF,TGTGCCAGCAGTTACCAAGGTAACTGGCAGCATTTT
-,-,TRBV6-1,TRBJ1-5,CASSEQRGSQPQHF,TGTGCCAGCAGTGAACAAAGGGGCTCTCAGCCCCAGCATTTT
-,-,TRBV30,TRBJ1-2,CAWTQGGGLGYTF,TGTGCCTGGACCCAAGGCGGGGGCTTAGGCTACACCTTC
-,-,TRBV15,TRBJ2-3,CATSGGLHTDTQYF,TGTGCCACCAGCGGGGGACTCCACACAGATACGCAGTATTTT
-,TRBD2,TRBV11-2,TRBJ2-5,CASSLVGGGAGETQYF,TGTGCCAGCAGCTTAGTAGGCGGGGGGGCCGGGGAGACCCAGTACTTC
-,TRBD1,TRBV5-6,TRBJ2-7,CASRPWKGAEQYF,TGTGCCAGCAGGCCTTGGAAGGGGGCCGAGCAGTACTTC
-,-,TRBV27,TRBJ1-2,CASSLSSGVYGYTF,TGTGCCAGCAGTTTATCGTCGGGGGTCTATGGCTACACCTTC
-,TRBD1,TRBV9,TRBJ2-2,CASSVSGTANTGELFF,TGTGCCAGCAGCGTCTCCGGGACAGCGAACACCGGGGAGCTGTTTTTT